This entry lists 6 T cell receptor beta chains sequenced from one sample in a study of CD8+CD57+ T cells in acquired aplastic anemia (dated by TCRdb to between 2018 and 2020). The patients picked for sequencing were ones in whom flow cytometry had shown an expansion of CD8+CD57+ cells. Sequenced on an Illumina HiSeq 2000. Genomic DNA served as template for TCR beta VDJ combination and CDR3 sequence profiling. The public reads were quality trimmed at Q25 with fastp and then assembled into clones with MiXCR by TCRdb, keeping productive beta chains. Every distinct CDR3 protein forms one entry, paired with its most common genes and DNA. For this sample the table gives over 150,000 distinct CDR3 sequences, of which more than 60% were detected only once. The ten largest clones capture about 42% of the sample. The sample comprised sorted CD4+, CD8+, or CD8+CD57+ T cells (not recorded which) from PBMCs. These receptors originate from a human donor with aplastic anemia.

The CDR3 here is CASSTDRDLSEQYF. In DNA, the CDR3 is TGTGCCAGCAGCACCGACAGGGATTTAAGCGAGCAGTACTTC. J is TRBJ2-7 and V is TRBV25-1; 7 bases map to TRBD1. The CDR3 consists of 14 residues. Germline V gives CDR1 MGHDK, CDR2 SYGVNS. The ends lost 6 bases at V and 6 bases at J; junction bases unmatched: 11.

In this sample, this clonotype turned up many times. The CDR3 bases are TGTGCCAGCAGCTTAGGCAGAGGCTACGAGCAGTACTTC. Its protein is CASSLGRGYEQYF. The chain uses TRBV7-9 and TRBJ2-7; D is unresolved. Trimming removed 1 base at V and 3 bases at J, with 7 bases between. CDR3 size: 13 residues. Germline values: CDR1 SEHNR, CDR2 FQNEAQ (reference sequence). The variable domain in full, with the rest retrieved from reference TRBV7-9 and TRBJ2-7, is DTGVSQNPRHKITKRGQNVTFRCDPISEHNRLYWYRQTLGQGPEFLTYFQNEAQLEKSRLLSDRFSAERPKGSFSTLEIQRTEQGDSAMYLCASSLGRGYEQYFGPGTRLTVT.

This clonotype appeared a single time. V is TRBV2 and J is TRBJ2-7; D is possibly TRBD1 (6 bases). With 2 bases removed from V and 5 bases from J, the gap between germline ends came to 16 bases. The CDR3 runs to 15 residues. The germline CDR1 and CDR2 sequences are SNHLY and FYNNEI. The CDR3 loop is CASSEQGHSRHEQYF. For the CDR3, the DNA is TGTGCCAGCAGTGAACAGGGGCATAGTAGACACGAGCAGTACTTC.

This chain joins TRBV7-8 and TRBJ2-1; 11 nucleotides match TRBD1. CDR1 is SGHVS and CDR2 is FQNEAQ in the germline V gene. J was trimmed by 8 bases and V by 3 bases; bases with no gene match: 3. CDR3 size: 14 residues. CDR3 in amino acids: CASSFGQGAYEQFF. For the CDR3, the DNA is TGTGCCAGCAGCTTTGGACAGGGGGCCTATGAGCAGTTCTTC.

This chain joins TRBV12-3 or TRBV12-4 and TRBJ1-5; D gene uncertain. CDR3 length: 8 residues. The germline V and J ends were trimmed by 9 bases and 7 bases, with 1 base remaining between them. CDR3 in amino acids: CARQPQHF. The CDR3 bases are TGTGCCAGGCAGCCCCAGCATTTT.

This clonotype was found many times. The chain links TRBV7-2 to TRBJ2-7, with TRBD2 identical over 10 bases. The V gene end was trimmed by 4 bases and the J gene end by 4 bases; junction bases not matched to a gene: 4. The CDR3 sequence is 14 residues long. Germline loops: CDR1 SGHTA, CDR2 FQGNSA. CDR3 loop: CASSSSGGRYEQYF. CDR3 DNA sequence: TGTGCCAGCAGCTCTAGCGGGGGCCGATACGAGCAGTACTTC.